This TCR beta chain is drawn from a study of cytomegalovirus exposure and HLA in healthy donors. A remark on this clone: What it recognizes is unknown.

Between the trimmed V and J ends, which lost 6 bases and 1 base, there was a span of 13 bases. Looked up from germline, CDR1 is SGHRS and CDR2 is YFSETQ. The CDR3 sequence is 14 residues long. Vbeta (60) and Jbeta (13) primers were used in the PCR. Sequencing used immunoSEQ multiplex PCR; TCRdb keeps in-frame clones, though not all of them. The sample lists roughly 140,000 clones; around 86% were seen once. Overall study findings and caveats: Earlier results showed most TCR beta V segments being productive about 90% or about 30% of the time.

Sequenced input: PBMCs. This receptor was obtained from a female donor in good health and CMV-seronegative. The chain combines TRBV5-1 with TRBJ2-5; D is possibly TRBD1 (5 bases). The CDR3 reads CASTRRGIQETQYF. CDR3 nucleotide sequence: TGCGCCAGCACCAGAAGGGGAATCCAAGAGACCCAGTACTTC.